The entry below describes one TCR beta chain. The antigen is undetermined. Repertoires were generated with immunoSEQ multiplex PCR, while TCRdb's copy carries only in-frame clones and drops some. The sample lists tens of thousands of clones; around 91% were seen once. All patients experienced relapse after autologous stem cell transplantation, and brentuximab vedotin exposure was variable. The ends were cut back, 6 bases at V and 6 bases at J, with 14 bases in the middle. There are 14 residues in the CDR3. The germline V gene encodes CDR1 MNHNS and CDR2 SASEGT. This sample stems from a study of PD-1 blockade in classical Hodgkin lymphoma. Whole-study results and caveats: Baseline diversity was lower in partial responders and progressors than complete responders.

This TCR was recovered from a human donor with classical Hodgkin lymphoma. The source was peripheral blood mononuclear cells (PBMCs), collected at baseline. This chain links TRBV6-1 with TRBJ1-4; possibly TRBD1 for D (6 bases). Written as DNA, the CDR3 is TGTGCCAGCAGCCTGACAGGAATAGATGAAAAACTGTTTTTT. The encoded protein is CASSLTGIDEKLFF.